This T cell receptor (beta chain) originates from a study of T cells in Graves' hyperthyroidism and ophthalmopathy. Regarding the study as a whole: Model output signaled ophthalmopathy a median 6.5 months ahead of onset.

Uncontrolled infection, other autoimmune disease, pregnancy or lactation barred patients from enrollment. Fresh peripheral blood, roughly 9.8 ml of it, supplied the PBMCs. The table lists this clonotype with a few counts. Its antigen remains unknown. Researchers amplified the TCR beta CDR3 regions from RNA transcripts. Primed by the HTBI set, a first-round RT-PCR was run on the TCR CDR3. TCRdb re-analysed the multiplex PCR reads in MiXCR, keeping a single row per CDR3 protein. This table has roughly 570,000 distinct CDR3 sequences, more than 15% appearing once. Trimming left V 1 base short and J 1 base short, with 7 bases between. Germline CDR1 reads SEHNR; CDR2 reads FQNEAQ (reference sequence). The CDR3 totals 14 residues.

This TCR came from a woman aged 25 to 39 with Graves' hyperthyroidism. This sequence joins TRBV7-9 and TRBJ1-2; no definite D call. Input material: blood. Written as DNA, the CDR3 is TGTGCCAGCAGCTTAGGTGCACGTAACTATGGCTACACCTTC. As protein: CASSLGARNYGYTF.